This note documents a single T cell receptor beta chain sequence. Its antigen is unknown. No qualities accompany the bases; no much larger clone lies one base away. The source of the sample is a study of cytomegalovirus exposure and HLA in healthy donors (dated by TCRdb to the late 2010s). Looking at the study overall: An earlier analysis of around 600 of the donors reported 250 to 300 Gb of sequence data and approximately 110 million unique TCR beta sequences from about 200 million T cells. A separate validation cohort of about 110 different subjects was used in addition to the roughly 720-subject first cohort. Donor age, sex, ethnicity and CMV serostatus were collected together with the repertoire data. Typing coverage varied by locus: roughly 620-640 donors for A, B, C, DRB1 and DQB1; approximately 560 for DQA1; about 590 for DPA1; 450 to 480 for DPB1. To decide whether each TCR beta V gene segment behaved as functional or pseudogenic, an earlier analysis of approximately 600 of the donors relied on high-throughput TCR beta sequencing. The genetic ancestry cluster associated with self-reported Caucasian donors included 80% to 90% of the 300 to 450 genotyped donors. HLA typing included class I and class II loci at four-digit resolution. To predict cytomegalovirus infection status, the study brought together high-throughput TCR immunosequencing, statistical association of individual TCRs with disease status, and machine learning. Rather than drawing on any new phenotypic data, the later analysis identified candidate immune exposures from TCR beta sequences and the way those sequences occurred across donors. On average, approximately 250,000 unique TCR beta nucleotide sequences were sequenced per donor among more than 350 genotyped donors of the cohort, with roughly 18% of those sequences being non-productive. The study aimed to test whether cataloging public T cell receptors could reveal signatures of past pathogen exposure. Every discovery cohort repertoire had been produced on one sequencing platform. A few DR-DQ haplotypes were treated as single units for association and clustering because of strong linkage in the cohort. About 300 gigabases of sequencing data and 80 million or so unique TCR sequences were included in an early release covering over 600 HLA-typed donors. A later analysis re-analyzed previously published TCR beta repertoires from 550 to 700 donors and added high-resolution HLA genotyping to study TCR occurrence patterns. In a later genetic analysis, genome-wide SNP genotypes for about three fifths of the 666 donors were used, and that subset was treated as a discovery cohort. Using immunosequencing, the study profiled T cell repertoires from around 670 subjects and related those repertoires to cytomegalovirus serostatus.

Library preparation was by the immunoSEQ multiplex PCR assay. A mixture of 60 forward primers for TCR Vbeta segments and 13 reverse primers for TCR Jbeta segments was used in the multiplex PCR. The CDR3 region of rearranged TCR beta genes was amplified from genomic DNA with a multiplex PCR assay. The Illumina HiSeq System was used to sequence the amplified TCR beta libraries as 87-base-pair reads. The original pipeline was this. A later analysis tallied roughly 80 million unique TCR beta chains across the 666 repertoires, and some 10 million of those chains were shared by two or more donors. Raw reads were error-corrected and collapsed into unique sequences with a nearest-neighbor algorithm that merged closely related sequences to remove PCR and sequencing errors. V, D and J gene segments were assigned by aligning CDR3 sequences to IMGT reference sequences. For a sequence to be retained, a match of at least six nucleotides to both a V gene segment and a J gene segment was required. Rearrangements were called productive when the CDR3 lacked stop codons and stayed in frame with V and J; all others were non-productive. CDR3 was defined according to IMGT convention as the region running from the second conserved V-encoded cysteine to the conserved J-encoded phenylalanine. Sequences without an unambiguous match to a single V gene segment were excluded from the earlier analysis of a few hundred of the donors. In an earlier analysis of approximately 550 of the donors, V segments were called functional above 56.7% productive rearrangements and were called segregating when the between-donor standard deviation exceeded 5%. A statistical classification framework was developed to diagnose cytomegalovirus status using the catalog of TCR beta chain sequences. A later analysis assigned V and J genes by comparing TCR nucleotide sequences with IMGT/GENE-DB human TR gene sequences. In a later analysis, CDR3 sequences and most-parsimonious VDJ recombination scenarios were assigned using the TCRdist pipeline. A later analysis defined each TCR beta chain by its CDR3 amino acid sequence plus V-gene family, and excluded reads lacking a unique V-gene family. To address suspected cross-contamination and a sequencing artifact, a later analysis removed 450 to 700 highly shared, low-generation-probability nucleotide sequences. In a later analysis, a clonal expansion index was calculated for each public chain from normalized within-repertoire ranks of inferred template counts. In a later analysis, generation probabilities were computed with a VDJ recombination model fitted to out-of-frame rearrangements, and the resulting probabilities were checked against IGoR. Hypergeometric tests were used in a later analysis to score TCR-TCR, TCR-HLA and TCR-CMV co-occurrence, with a repertoire-size bias correction applied to the TCR pairs. In a later analysis, false discovery rates were estimated by permuting HLA or CMV assignments 20 times. In a later analysis, co-occurring TCRs were grouped using DBSCAN, and TCRdist sequence similarity was added for clustering within HLA-allele-positive subsets. For co-occurrence clustering, repertoires with fewer than 30,000 or more than 120,000 public chains were excluded, along with a handful of repertoires with anomalous nucleotide sharing. TCRdb holds this immuneACCESS table with in-frame rearrangements only. Some clones are missing; in checked studies, unresolved V genes explain under half, and the rest has no known cause. V, J and clone size were drawn from that table, and D and trimming were deduced from the DNA. The sample has approximately 120,000 clones on record, roughly 81% of them singletons. The top ten clones comprise roughly 0.99% of the sample.

In total, approximately 610 healthy bone marrow donors made up the cohort. At the time of sampling, all cohort members were nominally healthy, though unrecorded immune exposures were likely present. The donor tested CMV seronegative, placing the donor among the roughly 350 seronegative members of the cohort. Every donor gave a peripheral blood sample, and the peripheral blood mononuclear cells from that sample were used for TCR beta sequencing. The Qiagen DNeasy Blood Extraction Kit was used to extract genomic DNA from the blood cell samples. Beyond this particular receptor, the publication reports: A total of some 180 TCR beta chains were listed by the study as associated with cytomegalovirus. Compared with equally common non-associated chains, HLA-associated TCR beta chains in a later analysis were more clonally expanded and had lower generation probabilities. At a false discovery rate of 0.05, a later analysis linked about 16,000 TCR beta sequences to specific HLA alleles. Because counts were too low, about 18 rarely observed V segments, including chromosome 9 orphons, were excluded from the earlier analysis of several hundred of the donors. Compared with the roughly 670-donor mean, donors in an Asian-associated ancestry cluster had fewer N-insertions in productive TCRs, according to a later genetic analysis. Linkage disequilibrium might explain the correlated functional status among segregating V segments, but an unknown experimental factor could not be ruled out. In vitro tests confirmed that a few of the cytomegalovirus-associated TCR beta chains recognize cytomegalovirus antigens. The classifier was reported to diagnose cytomegalovirus status with high specificity and sensitivity in both the original and validation cohorts. V-gene and J-gene trimming of TCR beta chains was associated with a missense DCLRE1C variant in a later genetic analysis, and the association was replicated in an independent cohort. It was suggested by the authors that the approach could potentially be generalized to other disease states and immunological phenotypes. Sequencing depth was assumed to be roughly uniform across donors in the presence/absence analyses, though that assumption may not hold. In a later analysis, the rate of TCR association differed among HLA loci, with DRB1 alleles having the most associated TCRs and HLA-C alleles having the fewest. According to a later analysis, most CMV-associated TCR beta chains appeared to be HLA-restricted, and the HLA associations seemed to be driven largely by CMV exposure. A later analysis reported that several top co-occurrence clusters appeared linked to parvovirus B19, influenza, CMV and Epstein-Barr virus. In an earlier analysis of more than 500 of the donors, most TCR beta V segments appeared in productive rearrangements about 87% or about 30% of the time, broadly matching IMGT annotations. For the cohort, immune exposure information was limited to CMV serostatus. A further reported finding was that TCR beta sequences accurately predicted the HLA-A and HLA-B alleles for most subjects in the first cohort. This cohort had only TCR beta chains sequenced, and the lack of alpha or paired-chain data limited which features could be detected. Strong co-occurrence of HLA alleles, especially DR and DQ, made assigning TCR associations to individual alleles difficult. Because some donors lacked HLA typing at each locus, the association tests relied only on the typed subset. A cluster of highly shared sequence variants was judged likely to be a technical artifact of the sequencing pipeline. Across donors, most TCR sequences were observed very rarely, whereas some public TCRs were present in many individuals.

This clonotype was obtained from a woman under 40 in good health and CMV-seronegative. Sequenced material: PBMCs.

The base sequence is TGCGCCAGCACCCTGACTTCTAGCTCCTACAATGAGCAGTTCTTC. Its coded protein is CASTLTSSSYNEQFF. The sequence is built from TRBV4-3 and TRBJ2-1, with no D gene named confidently. The CDR3 has 15 amino acids, counting the end cysteine and phenylalanine. The only DNA kept is the CDR3, 45 bases in frame from the first base. Reading the germline V gene gives CDR1 LGHNA and CDR2 YSLEER. V and J lose 7 bases and 0 bases, and a span of 13 bases separates them.